This passage covers 23 T cell receptor beta chains from one sample sequenced in a study of a mutant IDH1 vaccine in newly diagnosed glioma (dated by TCRdb to 2020 to 2022). Receptor amplification or capture employed the immunoSEQ multiplex PCR assay. The clones in this table, taken by TCRdb from immuneACCESS, are in-frame only. Not every clone is retained; where verified, under half of the shortfall comes from an unresolved V gene, and the cause of the rest is unknown. Recorded for this sample are tens of thousands of clones; around 78% of them occurred a single time. 5.5% of the sample is taken by the ten largest. The sample's time point label is to be understood as: week 5, during vaccination. A 20-mer mutant IDH1 peptide at 300 micrograms in Montanide made up each vaccine dose, which was injected subcutaneously together with topical imiquimod. The antigens these receptors bind are not known. Sequenced material: PBMCs, taken from a glioma patient whose treatment included an IDH1 peptide vaccine. Receptor source: a middle-aged man with glioma.

The chain's CDR3 is CASGLMGGEETQYF. Here the CDR3 DNA reads TGTGCCAGCGGTTTGATGGGAGGGGAAGAGACCCAGTACTTC. The chain uses TRBV6-1 and TRBJ2-5; 7 bases are shared with TRBD2. Losses at the gene ends were 8 bases for V and 3 bases for J; bases not matched to a gene: 9. Germline values: CDR1 MNHNS, CDR2 SASEGT. CDR3 length: 14 amino acids.

The rearrangement links TRBV30 to TRBJ2-3, with D perhaps matching TRBD1 (8 bases). This CDR3 is built from 18 residues. Germline V gives CDR1 GTSNPN, CDR2 SVGIG (reference sequence). The ends were cut back, 3 bases at V and 2 bases at J, with 24 bases in the middle. The CDR3 DNA sequence: TGTGCCTGGAGCTCACCGGGGGTACAGGGGGGGGACACAGATACGCAGTATTTT. This gives the protein CAWSSPGVQGGDTDTQYF. Combining the CDR3 with reference TRBV30 and TRBJ2-3 gives the whole variable domain SQTIHQWPATLVQPVGSPLSLECTVEGTSNPNLYWYRQAAGRGLQLLFYSVGIGQISSEVPQNLSASRPQDRQFILSSKKLLLSDSGFYLCAWSSPGVQGGDTDTQYFGPGTRLTVL.

This chain joins TRBV4-1 and TRBJ1-5; D not resolved. Germline V lookup: CDR1 MGHRA, CDR2 YSYEKL. V was clipped by 3 bases and J by 3 bases, with 15 bases between them. The CDR3 is 16 amino acids. CDR3 amino acids: CASSQAAGWNNQPQHF. CDR3 nucleotides: TGCGCCAGCAGCCAGGCCGCGGGTTGGAACAATCAGCCCCAGCATTTT.

V usage is TRBV30 and J usage is TRBJ2-5; D possibly matches TRBD1 or TRBD2 (6 bases each). V was cut by 3 bases and J by 4 bases, with 21 bases left in between. The CDR3 contains 16 residues. Germline loops: CDR1 GTSNPN, CDR2 SVGIG (reference sequence). CDR3 region: CAWSADRSGGGETQYF. In DNA form, the CDR3 reads TGTGCCTGGAGCGCCGACCGCAGCGGAGGGGGAGAGACCCAGTACTTC.

The chain employs TRBV30 and TRBJ1-6, with D hard to call. The CDR3 consists of 13 residues. The V end lost 0 bases, the J end lost 13 bases, and 13 bases lay between the germline ends. Germline V gene data show CDR1 as GTSNPN and CDR2 as SVGIG (reference sequence). CDR3 loop: CAWSVRTGMPLHF. The CDR3 DNA reads TGTGCCTGGAGTGTACGGACCGGAATGCCCCTCCACTTT.

This chain connects TRBV6-5 to TRBJ2-7, with D unresolved. V dropped 0 bases and J dropped 3 bases, with 15 bases sitting between them. The CDR3 is 16 residues long. Germline lookup yields CDR1 MNHEY and CDR2 SVGAGI. In DNA, the CDR3 is TGTGCCAGCAGTTACTCACAAGGGCCGGCAAGCTACGAGCAGTACTTC. Its translation: CASSYSQGPASYEQYF.

The gene calls are TRBV2 and TRBJ2-2; D assignment may be TRBD1 or TRBD2 (5 bases each). Germline loops: CDR1 SNHLY, CDR2 FYNNEI. V was pared by 7 bases and J by 6 bases, with 15 bases between. The CDR3 covers 14 residues. In DNA form, the CDR3 reads TGTGCCAGCATGGGCAGGGAGACGTCCGGGGAGCTGTTTTTT. It codes for CASMGRETSGELFF.

J is TRBJ1-1 and V is TRBV11-1; tentatively, D is TRBD1 (6 bases). Trimming removed 5 bases from V and 3 bases from J, with 16 bases in between. Germline CDR1 and CDR2: SGHAT and FQDESV (reference sequence). This CDR3 has 15 residues. The CDR3 region has the DNA TGTGCCAGCAGCATCCGCCAGGGGCGGGACACTGAAGCTTTCTTT. Translation gives CASSIRQGRDTEAFF.

The J gene is TRBJ1-5, the V gene TRBV9; no clear D. This CDR3 spans 13 amino acids. V was clipped by 0 bases and J by 6 bases, with 7 bases between them. Per the germline V gene, CDR1 is SGDLS and CDR2 is YYNGEE. The CDR3 region has the DNA TGTGCCAGCAGCGTAGATGGGAGTCAGCCCCAGCATTTT. It yields the protein CASSVDGSQPQHF.

V usage is TRBV4-2 and J usage is TRBJ2-5; 13 bases match TRBD2. This CDR3 has 15 residues. Germline loops: CDR1 LGHNA, CDR2 YNFKEQ. V dropped 4 bases and J dropped 4; count of bases not matched to a gene: 3. CDR3 bases: TGTGCCAGCAGCCCACTAGCGGGGGGGGGAGAGACCCAGTACTTC. Protein: CASSPLAGGGETQYF.

J is TRBJ2-5 and V is TRBV6-5, with D maybe TRBD1 (5 bases). V was pared by 6 bases and J by 5 bases, with 10 bases between. This CDR3 spans 12 amino acids. Germline assignment: CDR1 MNHEY and CDR2 SVGAGI. CDR3 residues: CASRAPGETQYF. In DNA, the CDR3 is TGTGCCAGCAGGGCTCCAGGGGAGACCCAGTACTTC.

The rearrangement joins TRBV19 to TRBJ2-1, with D unresolved. Trimming pared 0 bases from V and 8 bases from J, leaving 17 bases between. This CDR3 has 16 residues. Germline V gene data show CDR1 as LNHDA and CDR2 as SQIVND (reference sequence). The CDR3 loop is CASSIERLAGGDEQFF. The CDR3 DNA follows: TGTGCCAGTAGTATAGAACGTCTTGCAGGCGGAGATGAGCAGTTCTTC.

The V gene is TRBV2, the J gene TRBJ2-7; 10 positions agree with TRBD2. Germline-derived CDR1 and CDR2 are SNHLY and FYNNEI. With 6 bases clipped from V and 1 base from J, the junction kept 3 bases outside the gene matches. This CDR3 spans 14 amino acids. The CDR3 reads CASSETSGSYEQYF. CDR3 coding DNA: TGTGCCAGCAGCGAGACTAGCGGGTCCTACGAGCAGTACTTC. Using reference TRBV2 and TRBJ2-7 for the parts outside the CDR3, the full variable domain is EPEVTQTPSHQVTQMGQEVILRCVPISNHLYFYWYRQILGQKVEFLVSFYNNEISEKSEIFDDQFSVERPDGSNFTLKIRSTKLEDSAMYFCASSETSGSYEQYFGPGTRLTVT.

The genes are TRBV14 and TRBJ2-7; the D gene is possibly TRBD2 (5 bases). The germline V and J ends were trimmed by 1 base and 2 bases, with 9 bases remaining between them. Germline V gene data show CDR1 as SGHDN and CDR2 as FVKESK. The CDR3 extends over 14 amino acids. For the CDR3, the DNA is TGTGCCAGCAGCCAAGGCGGGTCCACCTACGAGCAGTACTTC. The encoded protein is CASSQGGSTYEQYF.

J is TRBJ1-5 and V is TRBV30; a weak D match, TRBD1 (5 bases). CDR1 and CDR2 from the germline V gene are GTSNPN and SVGIG (reference sequence). This CDR3 is built from 13 residues. Trimming took off 2 bases at V and 4 bases at J, with 9 bases between the two ends. The CDR3 region is CAWSLTVNQPQHF. CDR3 coding DNA: TGTGCCTGGAGTCTGACAGTTAATCAGCCCCAGCATTTT.

The CDR3 is CASSPRQAYYGYTF. CDR3 in DNA: TGTGCCAGCAGTCCCCGACAGGCCTACTATGGCTACACCTTC. The V call is TRBV27, the J call TRBJ1-2; D might be TRBD1 (6 bases). CDR1 MNHEY and CDR2 SMNVEV come from the germline V gene (reference sequence). V was shortened by 5 bases and J by 3 bases, with 13 bases between the two germline ends. This CDR3 is 14 amino acids long.

This clone is judged medium-sized (0.01 to 0.1%). The V and J genes are TRBV5-6 and TRBJ2-7, with D maybe TRBD1 (6 bases). From germline, CDR1 is SGHDT and CDR2 YYEEEE. The CDR3 consists of 14 residues. V was cut by 3 bases and J by 1 base, with 11 bases left in between. CDR3 sequence (DNA): TGTGCCAGCAGCTACAGGGTTTCTTCCTACGAGCAGTACTTC. It translates to CASSYRVSSYEQYF.

This chain links TRBV5-1 with TRBJ2-7; 12 nucleotides agree with TRBD1. The CDR3 extends over 17 amino acids. Losses at the gene ends were 4 bases for V and 7 bases for J; bases not matched to a gene: 15. Germline-derived CDR1 and CDR2 are SGHRS and YFSETQ. CDR3 sequence reads: CASSRDPPGTGGQEQYF. In nucleotides, the CDR3 is TGCGCCAGCAGCCGCGACCCCCCCGGGACAGGGGGCCAAGAGCAGTACTTC.

The rearrangement links TRBV2 to TRBJ1-5; D ambiguous. The germline CDR1 and CDR2 sequences are SNHLY and FYNNEI. CDR3 length: 14 amino acids. The V end was cut by 7 bases, the J end by 7 bases, with 17 bases between. CDR3 amino acids: CASKISGGGQPQHF. The CDR3 bases are TGTGCCAGCAAGATCAGTGGAGGCGGGCAGCCCCAGCATTTT.

This clone was counted once. In DNA form, the CDR3 reads TGCAGCGTGGGGACTTACGAGCAGTACTTC. It is translated as CSVGTYEQYF. This chain joins TRBV29-1 and TRBJ2-7; a possible D gene is TRBD2 (6 bases). With 6 bases removed from V and 4 bases from J, the gap between germline ends came to 7 bases. From germline, CDR1 is SQVTM and CDR2 ANQGSEA. The length of the CDR3 is 10 residues.

The chain joins TRBV30 to TRBJ1-2; TRBD1 matches at 9 bases. Trimming cost V 4 bases and J 8 bases; bases outside gene matches: 11. This CDR3 comprises 14 residues. CDR1 is GTSNPN, CDR2 SVGIG, per germline (reference sequence). This CDR3 is CAWNLGTGSMGYTF. Written as DNA, the CDR3 is TGTGCCTGGAACCTCGGGACAGGGAGTATGGGCTACACCTTC.

The rearrangement uses TRBV4-1 and TRBJ1-6; TRBD1 is a possible D gene (6 bases). The V gene's germline CDR1 is MGHRA and CDR2 YSYEKL. There are 18 residues in the CDR3. V lost 5 bases and J 6 bases, leaving 23 bases between the germline ends. This chain's CDR3 is CASSFRDTGPIFNSPLHF. The CDR3 DNA sequence: TGCGCCAGCAGCTTCCGGGACACGGGACCCATTTTTAATTCACCCCTCCACTTT.

A single count supports this clone. The chain couples TRBV6-5 to TRBJ2-7; 7 bases fit TRBD1. There are 14 residues in the CDR3. The germline V gene encodes CDR1 MNHEY and CDR2 SVGAGI. Germline trimming cut 6 bases from V and 7 bases from J; bases unmatched to any gene: 12. CDR3 sequence (DNA): TGTGCCAGCAGCCAACCGACAGGGTATCGGGAGCAGTACTTC. Translation gives CASSQPTGYREQYF.